This TCR beta chain was sequenced during a study of blood T cell repertoires in COVID-19. The wider study: Samples representing acute and convalescent COVID-19 were sourced from the United States, Italy and Spain. Nucleic acid was either cDNA or gDNA, and it came from T cells, B-cell-depleted T cells, or PBMCs.

This CDR3 is 16 amino acids long. The junction had 3 bases not matched to a gene; V was cut back by 3 bases and J by 0 bases. The germline CDR1 and CDR2 sequences are KGHDR and SFDVKD. Per the original methods: The assay estimated nucleated cells by amplifying reference gene primers. Assay: immunoSEQ multiplex PCR; the TCRdb copy retains only in-frame clones and omits some. The V and J calls and clone size come from that table; D and trimming were worked out from the DNA. Of roughly 38,000 clones detected, around four fifths appear once; the ten largest clones hold about 4.9%. This TCR was recovered from a man in his fifties or sixties with active COVID-19. The chain combines TRBV24-1 with TRBJ1-5, with TRBD1 identical over 8 bases. The source material was peripheral blood. The CDR3 DNA is TGTGCCACCAGTGATCGGACAGGGCCTAGCAATCAGCCCCAGCATTTT. Translation: CATSDRTGPSNQPQHF.